Reported below is one T cell receptor beta chain. What it recognizes is unknown. This record belongs to a study of cytomegalovirus exposure and HLA in healthy donors. It was with 60 Vbeta and 13 Jbeta primers that the PCR ran. TCRdb's copy holds only in-frame clones and misses some; the assay was immunoSEQ multiplex PCR. The table records around 50,000 clones, roughly 80% of them present only once. V shed 1 base, J shed 3 bases, and the junction held 9 bases outside the gene matches. Germline V CDR1 and CDR2: SQVTM, ANQGSEA. This CDR3 has 17 residues. Overall study findings and caveats: In vitro data verified three CMV-associated chains as specific for CMV antigens.

The sample consisted of PBMCs. The chain uses TRBV29-1 and TRBJ2-1; 10 bases fit TRBD2. The receptor was derived from a man in his thirties or forties in good health and CMV-seronegative. The CDR3 protein is CSVEVVAGGRNYNEQFF. CDR3 sequence (DNA): TGCAGCGTTGAAGTCGTAGCGGGGGGCCGTAACTACAATGAGCAGTTCTTC.